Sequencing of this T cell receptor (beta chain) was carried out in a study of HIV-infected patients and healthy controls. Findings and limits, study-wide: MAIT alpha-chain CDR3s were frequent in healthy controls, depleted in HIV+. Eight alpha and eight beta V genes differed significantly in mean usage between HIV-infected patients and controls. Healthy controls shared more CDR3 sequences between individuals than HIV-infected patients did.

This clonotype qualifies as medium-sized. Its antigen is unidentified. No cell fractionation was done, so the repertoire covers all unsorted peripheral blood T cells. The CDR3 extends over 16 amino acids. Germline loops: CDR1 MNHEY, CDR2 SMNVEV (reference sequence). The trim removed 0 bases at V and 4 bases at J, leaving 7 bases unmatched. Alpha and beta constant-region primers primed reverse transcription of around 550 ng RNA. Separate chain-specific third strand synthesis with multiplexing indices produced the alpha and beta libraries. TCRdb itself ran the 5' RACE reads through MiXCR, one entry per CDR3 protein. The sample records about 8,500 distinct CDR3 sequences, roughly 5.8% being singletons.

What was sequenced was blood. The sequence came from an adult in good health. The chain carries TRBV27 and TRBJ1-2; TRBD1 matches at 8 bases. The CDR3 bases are TGTGCCAGCAGTTTATCCGTCTCGACAGGGGCCTATGGCTACACCTTC. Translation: CASSLSVSTGAYGYTF.